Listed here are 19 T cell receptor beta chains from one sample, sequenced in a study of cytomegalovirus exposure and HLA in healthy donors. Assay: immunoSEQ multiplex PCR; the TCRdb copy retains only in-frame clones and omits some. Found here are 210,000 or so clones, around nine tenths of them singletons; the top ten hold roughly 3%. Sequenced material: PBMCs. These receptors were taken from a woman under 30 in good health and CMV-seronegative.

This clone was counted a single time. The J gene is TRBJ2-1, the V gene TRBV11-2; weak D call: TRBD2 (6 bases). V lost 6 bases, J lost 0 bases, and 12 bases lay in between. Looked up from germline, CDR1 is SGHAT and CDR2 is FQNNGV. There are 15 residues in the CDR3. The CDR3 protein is CASSRTGSSYNEQFF. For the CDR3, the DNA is TGTGCCAGCAGTCGGACCGGGAGCTCCTACAATGAGCAGTTCTTC.

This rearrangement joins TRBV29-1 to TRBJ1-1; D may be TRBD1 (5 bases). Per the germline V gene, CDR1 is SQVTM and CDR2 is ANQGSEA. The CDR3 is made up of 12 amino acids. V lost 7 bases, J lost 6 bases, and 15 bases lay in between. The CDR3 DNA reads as TGCAGCGCCAAGGAGGGACCAGCTGAAGCTTTCTTT. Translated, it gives CSAKEGPAEAFF.

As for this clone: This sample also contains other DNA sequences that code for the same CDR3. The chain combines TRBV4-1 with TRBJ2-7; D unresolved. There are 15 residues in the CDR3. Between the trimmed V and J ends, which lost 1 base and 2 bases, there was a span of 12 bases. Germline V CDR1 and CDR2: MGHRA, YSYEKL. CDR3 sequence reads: CASSQGGSTPYEQYF. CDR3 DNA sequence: TGCGCCAGCAGCCAAGGAGGCTCCACCCCCTACGAGCAGTACTTC.

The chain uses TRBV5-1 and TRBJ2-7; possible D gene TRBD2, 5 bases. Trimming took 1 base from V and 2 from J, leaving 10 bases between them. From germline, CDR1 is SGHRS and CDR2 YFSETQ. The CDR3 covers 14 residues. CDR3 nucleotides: TGCGCCAGCAGCTTGCGGGGTGGTCCCTACGAGCAGTACTTC. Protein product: CASSLRGGPYEQYF.

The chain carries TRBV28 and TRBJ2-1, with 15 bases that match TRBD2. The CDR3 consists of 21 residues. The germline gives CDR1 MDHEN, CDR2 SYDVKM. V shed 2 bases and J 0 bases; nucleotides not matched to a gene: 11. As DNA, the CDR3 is TGTGCCAGCAGTTTAGGTATCGGAGGGACTAGCGGGAGGAGCTCCTACAATGAGCAGTTCTTC. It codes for CASSLGIGGTSGRSSYNEQFF. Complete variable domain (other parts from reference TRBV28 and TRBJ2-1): DVKVTQSSRYLVKRTGEKVFLECVQDMDHENMFWYRQDPGLGLRLIYFSYDVKMKEKGDIPEGYSVSREKKERFSLILESASTNQTSMYLCASSLGIGGTSGRSSYNEQFFGPGTRLTVL.

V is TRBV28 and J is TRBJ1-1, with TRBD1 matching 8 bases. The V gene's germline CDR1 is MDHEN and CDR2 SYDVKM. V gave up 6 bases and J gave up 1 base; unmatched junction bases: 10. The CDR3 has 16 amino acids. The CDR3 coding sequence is TGTGCCAGCAGACTCCCTTCAGGGGGCTCGAACACTGAAGCTTTCTTT. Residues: CASRLPSGGSNTEAFF.

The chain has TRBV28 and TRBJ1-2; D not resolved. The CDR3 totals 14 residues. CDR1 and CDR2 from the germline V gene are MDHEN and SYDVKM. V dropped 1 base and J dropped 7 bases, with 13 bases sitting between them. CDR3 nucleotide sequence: TGTGCCAGCAGTTTATCGAGCAGGCCCCGTGGCTACACCTTC. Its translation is CASSLSSRPRGYTF.

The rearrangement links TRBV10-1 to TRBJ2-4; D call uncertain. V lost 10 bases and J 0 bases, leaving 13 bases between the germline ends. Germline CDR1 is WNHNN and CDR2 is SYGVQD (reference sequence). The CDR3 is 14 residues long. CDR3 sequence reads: CANIIGVAKNIQYF. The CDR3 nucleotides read TGCGCCAACATTATCGGAGTAGCCAAAAACATTCAGTACTTC.

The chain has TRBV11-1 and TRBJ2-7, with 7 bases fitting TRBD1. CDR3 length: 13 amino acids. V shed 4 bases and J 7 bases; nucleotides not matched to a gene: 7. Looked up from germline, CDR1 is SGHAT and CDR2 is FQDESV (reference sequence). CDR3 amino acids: CASSSTGVGEQYF. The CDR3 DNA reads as TGTGCCAGCAGCTCTACAGGGGTGGGGGAGCAGTACTTC.

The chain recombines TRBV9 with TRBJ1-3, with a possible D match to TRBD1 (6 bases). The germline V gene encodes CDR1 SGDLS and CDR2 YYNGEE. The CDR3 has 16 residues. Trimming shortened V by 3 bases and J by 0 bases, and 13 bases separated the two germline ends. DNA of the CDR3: TGTGCCAGCAGCGCGCTAGGGGGTAGCTCTGGAAACACCATATATTTT. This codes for CASSALGGSSGNTIYF.

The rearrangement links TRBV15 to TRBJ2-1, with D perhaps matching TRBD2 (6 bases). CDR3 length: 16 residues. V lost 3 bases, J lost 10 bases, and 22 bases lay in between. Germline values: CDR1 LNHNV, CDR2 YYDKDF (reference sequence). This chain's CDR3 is CATSSLSGLAVWEQFF. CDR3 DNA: TGTGCCACCAGCAGCCTTAGCGGTTTAGCTGTGTGGGAGCAGTTCTTC.

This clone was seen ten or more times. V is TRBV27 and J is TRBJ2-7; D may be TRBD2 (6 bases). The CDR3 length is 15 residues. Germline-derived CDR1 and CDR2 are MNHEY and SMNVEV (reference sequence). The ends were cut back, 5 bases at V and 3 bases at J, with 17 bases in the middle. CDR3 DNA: TGTGCCAGCAGTCCACACGCGGGACCGAACTACGAGCAGTACTTC. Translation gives CASSPHAGPNYEQYF.

As DNA, the CDR3 is TGTGCCAGCAGTTACTCGACTAGCGGGGGCTACAATGAGCAGTTCTTC. Protein product: CASSYSTSGGYNEQFF. The rearrangement uses TRBV6-6 and TRBJ2-1, with TRBD2 matching 12 bases. CDR1 and CDR2 from the germline V gene are MNHNY and SVGAGI (reference sequence). Trimming took 0 bases from V and 3 from J; bases not matched to a gene: 0. CDR3 length: 16 amino acids.

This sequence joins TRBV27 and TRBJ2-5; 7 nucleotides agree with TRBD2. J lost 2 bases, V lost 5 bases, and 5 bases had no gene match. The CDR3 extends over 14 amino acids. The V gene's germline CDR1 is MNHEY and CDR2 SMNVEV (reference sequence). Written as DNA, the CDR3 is TGTGCCAGCAGTCGGGGGGACTTTCAAGAGACCCAGTACTTC. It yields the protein CASSRGDFQETQYF.

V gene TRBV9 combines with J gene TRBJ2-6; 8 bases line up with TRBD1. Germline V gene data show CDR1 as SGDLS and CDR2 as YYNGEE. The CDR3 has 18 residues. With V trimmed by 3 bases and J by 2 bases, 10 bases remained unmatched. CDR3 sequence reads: CASSATPSGGTGANVLTF. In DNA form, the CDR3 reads TGTGCCAGCAGCGCAACGCCTTCAGGGGGCACTGGGGCCAACGTCCTGACTTTC.

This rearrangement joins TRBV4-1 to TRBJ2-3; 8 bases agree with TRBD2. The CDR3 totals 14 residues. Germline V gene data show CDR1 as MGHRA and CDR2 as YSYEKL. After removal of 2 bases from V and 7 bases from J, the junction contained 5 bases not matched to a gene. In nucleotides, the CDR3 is TGCGCCAGCAGCCAACCGGGGGGGAGAAATACGCAGTATTTT. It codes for CASSQPGGRNTQYF.

CDR3 DNA: TGTGCCAGCAGGGGAGCGGGACTAAGCTCCTACAATGAGCAGTTCTTC. It codes for CASRGAGLSSYNEQFF. The chain combines TRBV27 with TRBJ2-1, with 7 bases fitting TRBD2. The CDR3 totals 16 residues. CDR1 is MNHEY and CDR2 is SMNVEV in the germline V gene (reference sequence). V shed 6 bases and J 0 bases; nucleotides not matched to a gene: 8.

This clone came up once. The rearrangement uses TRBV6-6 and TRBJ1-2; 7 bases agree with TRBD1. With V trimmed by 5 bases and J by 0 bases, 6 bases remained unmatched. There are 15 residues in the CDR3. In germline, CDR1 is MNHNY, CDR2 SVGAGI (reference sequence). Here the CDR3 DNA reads TGTGCCAGCAGTCTTTTGGGACAGCCTAACTATGGCTACACCTTC. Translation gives CASSLLGQPNYGYTF.

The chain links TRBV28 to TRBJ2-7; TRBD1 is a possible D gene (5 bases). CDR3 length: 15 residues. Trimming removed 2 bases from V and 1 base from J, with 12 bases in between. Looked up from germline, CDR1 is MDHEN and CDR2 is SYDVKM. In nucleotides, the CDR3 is TGTGCCAGCAGTTTACAGGGATCCCGGTCCTACGAGCAGTACTTC. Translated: CASSLQGSRSYEQYF.